This is a list of T cell receptor beta chains from one sample in a study of blood T cells in healthy people across ages. TCRdb redid the calling of the 5' RACE reads with MiXCR, one entry per CDR3 protein. The sample includes some 690,000 distinct CDR3 sequences, about 20% seen only once; the top ten take less than 25%. The sequenced sample was blood. These receptors originate from a man aged 65 to 85 in good health. CDR3s include the opening cysteine and the closing phenylalanine or tryptophan.

v_gene: TRBV10-3
CDR3aa: CAISESAGSYGYTF

v_gene: TRBV20-1
CDR3aa: CSARDSSAQETQYF

v_gene: TRBV5-5
CDR3aa: CASSLFWLAGGPRKNTDTQYF

v_gene: TRBV20-1
CDR3aa: CSARWSGITDTQYF

v_gene: TRBV20-1
CDR3aa: CSAGQTSGIQETQYF

v_gene: TRBV4-2
CDR3aa: CASSQDLRVNSGANVLTF

v_gene: TRBV24-1
CDR3aa: CATSDTQGQSGELFF

v_gene: TRBV4-1
CDR3aa: CASSQQIDNEQFF

v_gene: TRBV10-3
CDR3aa: CAIRGDRISTDTQYF

v_gene: TRBV25-1
CDR3aa: CASSDFRAMNTEAFF

v_gene: TRBV12-3/TRBV12-4
CDR3aa: CASSYSIARVGDTQYF

v_gene: TRBV6-6
CDR3aa: CASRKVDPTYNEQFF

v_gene: TRBV12-3/TRBV12-4
CDR3aa: CASSNTGQNPRETQYF

v_gene: TRBV3-1
CDR3aa: CASSQDQAQSYNSPLHF

v_gene: TRBV10-3
CDR3aa: CAISAGGNQPQHF

v_gene: TRBV7-2
CDR3aa: CASSLVGGGADTQYF

v_gene: TRBV7-7
CDR3aa: CASSSTSANTDTQYF

v_gene: TRBV20-1
CDR3aa: CSAFPLFTEAFF

v_gene: TRBV6-5
CDR3aa: CASTMGSQETQYF

v_gene: TRBV7-9
CDR3aa: CASSSPPGTGGINEQYF

v_gene: TRBV24-1
CDR3aa: CATSGTISYNEQFF

v_gene: TRBV6-5
CDR3aa: CASSYRGNTEAFF